Listed below are T cell receptor beta chains from one sample, sequenced in a study of blood T cell repertoires in COVID-19. Data came from immunoSEQ multiplex PCR; TCRdb stores just in-frame clones and leaves some out. The sample holds about 220,000 clones, 88% seen once. Material: PBMCs or T cells enriched from blood (not recorded which). These receptors originate from a woman in her thirties who had recovered from COVID-19. The CDR3 runs from the conserved cysteine through the conserved F or W. The D gene is left open where the match is weak. Expanded clones get a size class; other rows say once, few or many, or leave the size out.

d_gene	v_gene	abundance	j_gene	len	CDR3nt	CDR3aa
TRBD1	TRBV24-1	-	TRBJ1-5	14	TGTGCCACCAGTGATGGGGACAGTTATCAGCCCCAGCATTTT	CATSDGDSYQPQHF
TRBD1	TRBV3-1/TRBV3-2	-	TRBJ1-5	13	TGTGCCAGCGCGGGACAGGGGAATCAGCCCCAGCATTTT	CASAGQGNQPQHF
TRBD2	TRBV4-2	-	TRBJ2-1	17	TGTGCCAGCAGCCAAGATCCCCTAGCGGGGAGATACAATGAGCAGTTCTTC	CASSQDPLAGRYNEQFF
-	TRBV2	few	TRBJ2-2	12	TGTGCCAGCACCCGCCAGCGAGGGGAGCTGTTTTTT	CASTRQRGELFF
TRBD2	TRBV7-8	-	TRBJ2-2	18	TGTGCCAGCAGCTTAGGGGCTAGCGGGGGGCTGAACACCGGGGAGCTGTTTTTT	CASSLGASGGLNTGELFF
-	TRBV10-3	-	TRBJ1-1	16	TGTGCCATCAGTGAGATCGGGGGGGGAATAAACACTGAAGCTTTCTTT	CAISEIGGGINTEAFF
-	TRBV7-2	-	TRBJ1-5	15	TGTGCCAGCAGCTGGACAGTAGATAGCAATCAGCCCCAGCATTTT	CASSWTVDSNQPQHF
-	TRBV28	-	TRBJ2-5	15	TGTGCCAGCAGTTTAAGCGCCCAGGGTGGGGAGACCCAGTACTTC	CASSLSAQGGETQYF
-	TRBV9	-	TRBJ2-7	14	TGTGCCAGCAGCGTAGGACTCGGAGCCTACGAGCAGTACTTC	CASSVGLGAYEQYF
-	TRBV3-1/TRBV3-2	-	TRBJ1-5	14	TGTGCCAGCAGCCTTCGCGGGGGTGATCAGCCCCAGCATTTT	CASSLRGGDQPQHF
TRBD1	TRBV29-1	-	TRBJ1-2	13	TGCAGCGTCCGACAGGGGCGGGACTATGGCTACACCTTC	CSVRQGRDYGYTF
TRBD1	TRBV4-2	-	TRBJ1-2	16	TGTGCCAGCAGCCAAGACCCTGACAGGGGGGCCCTTGGCTACACCTTC	CASSQDPDRGALGYTF
-	TRBV7-9	-	TRBJ1-2	12	TGTGCCAGCAGCATTAGGGAGTGGGGCTACACCTTC	CASSIREWGYTF
-	TRBV7-9	-	TRBJ1-4	16	TGTGCCAGCAGCTTTTTCACAAGTAGCGCGCGGGAAAAACTGTTTTTT	CASSFFTSSAREKLFF